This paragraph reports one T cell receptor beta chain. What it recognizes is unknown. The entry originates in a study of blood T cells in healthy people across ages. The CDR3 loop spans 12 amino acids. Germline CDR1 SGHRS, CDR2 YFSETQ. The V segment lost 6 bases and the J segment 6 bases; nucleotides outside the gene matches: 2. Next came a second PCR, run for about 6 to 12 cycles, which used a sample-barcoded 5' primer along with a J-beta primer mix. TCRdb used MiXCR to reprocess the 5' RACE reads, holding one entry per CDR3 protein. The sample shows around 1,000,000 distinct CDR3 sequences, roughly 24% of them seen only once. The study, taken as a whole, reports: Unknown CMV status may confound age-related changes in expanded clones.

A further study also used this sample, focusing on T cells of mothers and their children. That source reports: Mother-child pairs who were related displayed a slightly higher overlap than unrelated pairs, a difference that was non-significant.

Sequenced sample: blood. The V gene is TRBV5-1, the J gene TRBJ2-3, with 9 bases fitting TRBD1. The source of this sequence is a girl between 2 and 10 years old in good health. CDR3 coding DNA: TGCGCCAGCACACAGGGGGCGGATACGCAGTATTTT. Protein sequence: CASTQGADTQYF.